These 5 T cell receptor beta chains share one sample of origin, sequenced in a study of T cell repertoires in cytomegalovirus infection. No antigen has been assigned to these receptors. Via MiXCR, TCRdb re-called the reads, giving one row per CDR3 protein. Found here are 650,000 to 900,000 distinct CDR3 sequences, 25% to 30% of them singletons; the top ten hold 13%. Sample: cultured CD8+ T cells from PBMCs, taken from culture after CMV antigen stimulation. The origin of the receptors is a human donor in good health (CMV status not recorded). Some clones in this sample may be carry-over from other donors' samples.

The gene calls are TRBV5-6 and TRBJ1-2; tentative D call: TRBD1 (6 bases). CDR1 SGHDT and CDR2 YYEEEE come from the germline V gene. The CDR3 is 15 residues long. The V gene lost 0 bases and the J gene lost 3 bases, with 12 bases spanning the gap. CDR3: CASSLAGGQYYGYTF. The DNA of the CDR3 is TGTGCCAGCAGCTTGGCCGGGGGCCAATACTATGGCTACACCTTC.

The chain carries TRBV28 and TRBJ1-5; a possible D gene is TRBD1 (6 bases). Germline V CDR1 and CDR2: MDHEN, SYDVKM. V shed 5 bases and J shed 4 bases, with 30 bases lying between them. This CDR3 is 20 amino acids long. The CDR3 nucleotides are TGTGCCAGCAGTCCAGTGATACTTAAGGGGGGGACATTCAGGAATCAGCCCCAGCATTTT. Amino acids: CASSPVILKGGTFRNQPQHF.

This clonotype was counted many times. V and J are TRBV7-2 and TRBJ2-5; 9 nucleotides line up with TRBD2. The germline V gene has CDR1 SGHTA and CDR2 FQGNSA. V lost 4 bases to trimming and J lost 2 bases; unmatched junction nucleotides: 8. This CDR3 comprises 16 residues. CDR3 DNA: TGTGCCAGCAGCTACCGAGCGGGGGGCAGTCAAGAGACCCAGTACTTC. This gives the protein CASSYRAGGSQETQYF.

Remarks on this clonotype: This is likely a read error, given that the CDR3 carries no conserved phenylalanine or tryptophan at its end. The chain uses TRBV4-1 and TRBJ2-1; 9 nucleotides line up with TRBD2. The CDR3 spans 17 residues. CDR1 is MGHRA and CDR2 is YSYEKL in the germline V gene. V trimming: 4 bases; J trimming: 0 bases; junction bases outside the gene matches: 7. The CDR3 bases are TGCGCCAGCAGCCCCGGGGGCGGGGGGGTCTCCTACAATGAGCAGTTCTCC. This translates into CASSPGGGGVSYNEQFS.

The chain couples TRBV19 to TRBJ2-3; D is unclear. V shed 1 base and J shed 0 bases, with 5 bases lying between them. The germline gives CDR1 LNHDA, CDR2 SQIVND (reference sequence). This CDR3 contains 14 residues. This CDR3 reads CASSIVRSTDTQYF. In nucleotides, the CDR3 is TGTGCCAGTAGTATAGTCCGGAGCACAGATACGCAGTATTTT.